Below, 25 T cell receptor beta chains from the same sample are listed, as sequenced in a study of cytotoxic CD8 clonotypes in ibrutinib-treated CLL. Data came from immunoSEQ multiplex PCR; TCRdb stores just in-frame clones and leaves some out. The sample holds fewer than 400,000 clones; roughly two thirds are singletons and the top ten take about 6.7%. Sample: PBMCs, taken after 36 months of ibrutinib treatment. All receptors come from a human donor with chronic lymphocytic leukemia.

This clone was counted between two and nine times. This chain connects TRBV7-9 to TRBJ2-7; D unclear. Trimming removed 0 bases from V and 3 bases from J, with 9 bases in between. The CDR3 spans 14 residues. Germline CDR1 SEHNR, CDR2 FQNEAQ (reference sequence). The chain's CDR3 is CASSLAYRSYEQYF. The CDR3 DNA reads as TGTGCCAGCAGCTTAGCGTACCGCAGCTACGAGCAGTACTTC. The entire variable domain, with the rest obtained from reference TRBV7-9 and TRBJ2-7, is as follows: DTGVSQNPRHKITKRGQNVTFRCDPISEHNRLYWYRQTLGQGPEFLTYFQNEAQLEKSRLLSDRFSAERPKGSFSTLEIQRTEQGDSAMYLCASSLAYRSYEQYFGPGTRLTVT.

This chain links TRBV5-4 with TRBJ2-5, with 8 positions matching TRBD2. The J call may be wrong; the DNA end is better matched by TRBJ2-7. This CDR3 spans 14 amino acids. The germline V gene encodes CDR1 SGHNT and CDR2 YYREEE (reference sequence). CDR3 region: CASSFELADYEQYF. Here the CDR3 DNA reads TGTGCCAGCAGCTTCGAACTAGCGGACTACGAGCAGTACTTC.

The chain couples TRBV5-6 to TRBJ2-7; D assignment may be TRBD1 or TRBD2 (5 bases each). V was trimmed by 4 bases and J by 3 bases, leaving 11 bases between them. Germline loops: CDR1 SGHDT, CDR2 YYEEEE. This CDR3 comprises 13 residues. The CDR3 DNA is TGTGCCAGCAGCCCGGGACCGCACTACGAGCAGTACTTC. Translated, it gives CASSPGPHYEQYF.

The V call is TRBV10-3, the J call TRBJ1-5, with D maybe TRBD1 (5 bases). The CDR3 spans 13 residues. The V end was cut by 4 bases, the J end by 4 bases, with 8 bases between. CDR1 and CDR2 from the germline V gene are ENHRY and SYGVKD. Here the CDR3 DNA reads TGTGCCATCAGTGGGGACGGTAATCAGCCCCAGCATTTT. Its protein product is CAISGDGNQPQHF.

The chain couples TRBV27 to TRBJ2-2; D unresolved. CDR1 and CDR2 (germline): MNHEY, SMNVEV (reference sequence). The V and J ends lost 5 bases and 2 bases respectively, with 3 bases between them. The CDR3 extends over 12 amino acids. For the CDR3, the DNA is TGTGCCAGCAGTACTAACACCGGGGAGCTGTTTTTT. Protein product: CASSTNTGELFF.

The CDR3 sequence is CASSELAGLINEQYF. CDR3 nucleotide sequence: TGTGCCAGCAGTGAATTGGCCGGGTTAATCAACGAGCAGTACTTC. The genes are TRBV25-1 and TRBJ2-7; D is undetermined. Between the trimmed V and J ends, which lost 1 base and 5 bases, there was a span of 15 bases. The germline V gene encodes CDR1 MGHDK and CDR2 SYGVNS. This CDR3 is built from 15 residues.

Only a few counts were recorded for this clone. The genes are TRBV2 and TRBJ2-4; the D call may be TRBD1 or TRBD2 (5 bases each). The CDR3 is 16 residues long. Germline assignment: CDR1 SNHLY and CDR2 FYNNEI. V was cut by 4 bases and J by 2 bases, with 15 bases left in between. The CDR3 nucleotides are TGTGCCAGCAGTGCCAGGGACGAGTCATCCAAAAACATTCAGTACTTC. This codes for CASSARDESSKNIQYF.

This chain uses TRBV7-2 with TRBJ1-2; no clear D gene. CDR1 is SGHTA, CDR2 FQGNSA, per germline. Trimming stripped 2 bases from V and 4 bases from J, with 17 bases between. The CDR3 runs to 16 residues. In nucleotides, the CDR3 is TGTGCCAGCAGCTTATTAAGTCTTATACCTAGCTATGGCTACACCTTC. Its translation is CASSLLSLIPSYGYTF.

The gene calls are TRBV11-2 and TRBJ2-7; D may match TRBD1 or TRBD2 (5 bases each). Per the germline V gene, CDR1 is SGHAT and CDR2 is FQNNGV. There are 14 residues in the CDR3. The ends were cut back, 3 bases at V and 6 bases at J, with 15 bases in the middle. The DNA of the CDR3 is TGTGCCAGCAGCTTTTGGTTGGGGGATGGCGAGCAGTACTTC. Translating it yields CASSFWLGDGEQYF. Supplemented by reference TRBV11-2 and TRBJ2-7, the full variable domain reads EAGVAQSPRYKIIEKRQSVAFWCNPISGHATLYWYQQILGQGPKLLIQFQNNGVVDDSQLPKDRFSAERLKGVDSTLKIQPAKLEDSAVYLCASSFWLGDGEQYFGPGTRLTVT.

This clone was seen a handful of times. The chain uses TRBV18 and TRBJ2-7; 8 nucleotides align to TRBD2. The CDR3 is 15 amino acids. Germline V lookup: CDR1 KGHSH, CDR2 LQKENI. With V trimmed by 5 bases and J by 5 bases, 11 bases remained unmatched. The CDR3 sequence is CASSTSGGGAHEQYF. As DNA, the CDR3 is TGTGCCAGCTCAACGAGCGGGGGAGGGGCCCACGAGCAGTACTTC.

The V call is TRBV7-2, the J call TRBJ2-7, with D perhaps given as TRBD1 or TRBD2 (6 bases each). From germline, CDR1 is SGHTA and CDR2 FQGNSA. CDR3 size: 13 residues. Trimming cost V 3 bases and J 2 bases, with 8 bases left between them. CDR3 bases: TGTGCCAGCAGCTTTCGGGGGCCCTACGAGCAGTACTTC. Translated, it gives CASSFRGPYEQYF.

The V and J genes are TRBV7-6 and TRBJ1-5; unclear D gene. From germline, CDR1 is SGHVS and CDR2 FNYEAQ. The V and J ends lost 1 base and 5 bases respectively, with 3 bases between them. The CDR3 covers 12 residues. The DNA of the CDR3 is TGTGCCAGCAGCTTAGTAGATCAGCCCCAGCATTTT. Translating it yields CASSLVDQPQHF.

The chain carries TRBV27 and TRBJ1-1; D remains ambiguous. The germline gives CDR1 MNHEY, CDR2 SMNVEV (reference sequence). The V end was cut by 8 bases, the J end by 2 bases, with 12 bases between. The CDR3 consists of 13 residues. The CDR3 region has the DNA TGTGCCAGCGGGCGGACGATCAACACTGAAGCTTTCTTT. Translating gives CASGRTINTEAFF.

This clone occurred a few times. The genes are TRBV5-1 and TRBJ2-5, with unresolved D. The V end lost 1 base, the J end lost 1 base, and 8 bases lay between the germline ends. Germline V gene lookup returns CDR1 SGHRS and CDR2 YFSETQ. The CDR3 covers 14 residues. The CDR3 sequence is CASSLYQAQETQYF. CDR3 coding DNA: TGCGCCAGCAGCTTGTACCAGGCCCAAGAGACCCAGTACTTC.

This clone has just a few counts. Other nucleotide sequences in the sample specify the same CDR3. The V gene is TRBV20-1, the J gene TRBJ1-1, with unresolved D. The CDR3 runs 11 residues. The V end was cut by 3 bases, the J end by 5 bases, with 7 bases between. Germline loops: CDR1 DFQATT, CDR2 SNEGSKA (reference sequence). The CDR3 DNA is TGCAGTGCTAGTTGGGGAACTGAAGCTTTCTTT. It is translated as CSASWGTEAFF.

The chain recombines TRBV7-8 with TRBJ1-2; TRBD1 matches at 7 bases. The CDR3 runs to 17 residues. The V and J ends lost 4 bases and 5 bases, in that order; junction bases with no gene match: 16. Germline CDR1 reads SGHVS; CDR2 reads FQNEAQ. The CDR3 DNA follows: TGTGCCAGCAGCTCCCAATGGATGCGTACAGGGGAGTATGGCTACACCTTC. Amino acid sequence: CASSSQWMRTGEYGYTF.

J is TRBJ2-2 and V is TRBV6-1; D gene ambiguous. Germline loops: CDR1 MNHNS, CDR2 SASEGT. The germline V and J ends were trimmed by 3 bases and 0 bases, with 11 bases remaining between them. There are 16 residues in the CDR3. Here the CDR3 DNA reads TGTGCCAGCAGTGAGTTCCGATCTACGAACACCGGGGAGCTGTTTTTT. It codes for CASSEFRSTNTGELFF.

CDR3 sequence (DNA): TGCGCCAGCAGCCAGAGACTAGCCGGAACGGACACCGGGGAGCTGTTTTTT. Translated, it gives CASSQRLAGTDTGELFF. The V call is TRBV4-1, the J call TRBJ2-2, with 7 bases that match TRBD2. The CDR3 runs 17 residues. The germline gives CDR1 MGHRA, CDR2 YSYEKL. Germline trimming cut 3 bases from V and 3 bases from J; bases unmatched to any gene: 10.

This clone was detected once. The CDR3 DNA reads as TGTGCCAGCAGTTACGGACAGGGCTTTTATAATTCACCCCTCCACTTT. Protein: CASSYGQGFYNSPLHF. The gene calls are TRBV6-5 and TRBJ1-6, with TRBD1 identical over 8 bases. Trimming removed 2 bases from V and 4 bases from J; junction bases left unmatched: 4. CDR1 and CDR2 (germline): MNHEY, SVGAGI. The CDR3 totals 16 residues.

This chain uses TRBV5-4 with TRBJ2-3; D ambiguous. Trimming removed 0 bases at V and 4 bases at J, with 12 bases between. CDR3 length: 15 amino acids. Germline CDR1 SGHNT, CDR2 YYREEE (reference sequence). CDR3 nucleotide sequence: TGTGCCAGCAGCTTGGTGGGTTCCCGGCCAGATACGCAGTATTTT. This translates into CASSLVGSRPDTQYF. Full variable domain (missing parts from reference TRBV5-4 and TRBJ2-3): ETGVTQSPTHLIKTRGQQVTLRCSSQSGHNTVSWYQQALGQGPQFIFQYYREEENGRGNFPPRFSGLQFPNYSSELNVNALELDDSALYLCASSLVGSRPDTQYFGPGTRLTVL.

The rearrangement uses TRBV6-6 and TRBJ2-1; 7 nucleotides match TRBD1. The germline gives CDR1 MNHNY, CDR2 SVGAGI (reference sequence). After removal of 1 base from V and 0 bases from J, the junction contained 3 bases not matched to a gene. The CDR3 is 16 amino acids. The CDR3 coding sequence is TGTGCCAGCAGTTACTACAGGGGCCTCTCCTACAATGAGCAGTTCTTC. Its translation: CASSYYRGLSYNEQFF.

CDR3: CASSPQWGQLRSEQFF. The CDR3 nucleotides are TGTGCCAGCAGCCCTCAGTGGGGACAGCTTCGGTCCGAGCAGTTCTTC. The rearrangement uses TRBV14 and TRBJ2-1; 7 bases match TRBD1. Trimming took 4 bases from V and 10 from J; bases not matched to a gene: 16. CDR1 and CDR2 from the germline V gene are SGHDN and FVKESK. The CDR3 loop spans 16 amino acids.

This sequence joins TRBV15 and TRBJ2-3, with D possibly TRBD1 on 6 matching bases. CDR3 length equals 15 residues. Deletions cut 1 base from V and 0 bases from J, with 8 bases between. Germline V gene sequence: CDR1 LNHNV, CDR2 YYDKDF (reference sequence). This CDR3 reads CATSRGGRSTDTQYF. The DNA of the CDR3 is TGTGCCACCAGCAGAGGGGGGCGAAGCACAGATACGCAGTATTTT.

The J gene is TRBJ2-3, the V gene TRBV2; D might be TRBD2 (6 bases). Between the trimmed V and J ends, which lost 10 bases and 2 bases, there was a span of 19 bases. Per germline, CDR1 SNHLY and CDR2 FYNNEI. The CDR3 loop spans 15 amino acids. CDR3 region: CANTRRDSPTDTQYF. In DNA form, the CDR3 reads TGTGCCAACACACGCCGGGACTCACCCACAGATACGCAGTATTTT.

CDR3 sequence (DNA): TGTGCCAGCAGTGGGGGCCAGGGTAGCAATCAGCCCCAGCATTTT. It is translated as CASSGGQGSNQPQHF. The V call is TRBV28, the J call TRBJ1-5; TRBD1 is a possible D gene (6 bases). Germline V gives CDR1 MDHEN, CDR2 SYDVKM. This CDR3 has 15 amino acids. Trimming left V 5 bases short and J 0 bases short, with 11 bases between.